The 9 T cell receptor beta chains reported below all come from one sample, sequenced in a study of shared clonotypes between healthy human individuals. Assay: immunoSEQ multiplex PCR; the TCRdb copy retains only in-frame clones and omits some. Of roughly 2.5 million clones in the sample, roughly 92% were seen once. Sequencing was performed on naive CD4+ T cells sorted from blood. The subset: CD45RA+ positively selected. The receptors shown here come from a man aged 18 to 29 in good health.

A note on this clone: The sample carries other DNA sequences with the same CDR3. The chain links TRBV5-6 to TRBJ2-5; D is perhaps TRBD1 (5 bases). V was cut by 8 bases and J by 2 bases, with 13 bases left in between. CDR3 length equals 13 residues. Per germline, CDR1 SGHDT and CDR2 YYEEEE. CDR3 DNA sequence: TGTGCCAGTAGCCGGACATTTCAAGAGACCCAGTACTTC. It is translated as CASSRTFQETQYF. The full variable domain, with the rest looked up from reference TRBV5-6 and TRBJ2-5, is DAGVTQSPTHLIKTRGQQVTLRCSPKSGHDTVSWYQQALGQGPQFIFQYYEEEERQRGNFPDRFSGHQFPNYSSELNVNALLLGDSALYLCASSRTFQETQYFGPGTRLLVL.

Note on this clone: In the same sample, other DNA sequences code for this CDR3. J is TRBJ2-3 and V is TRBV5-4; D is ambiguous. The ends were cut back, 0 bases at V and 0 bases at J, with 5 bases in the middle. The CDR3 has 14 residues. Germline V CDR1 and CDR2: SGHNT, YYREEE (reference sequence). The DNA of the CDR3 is TGTGCCAGCAGCTTGGGTGGCAGCACAGATACGCAGTATTTT. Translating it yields CASSLGGSTDTQYF.

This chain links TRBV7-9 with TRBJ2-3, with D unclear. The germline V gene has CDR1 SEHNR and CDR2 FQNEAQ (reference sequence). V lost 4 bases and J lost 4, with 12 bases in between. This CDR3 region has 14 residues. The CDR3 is CASSSRNLADTQYF. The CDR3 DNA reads TGTGCCAGCAGCTCCAGAAACTTAGCAGATACGCAGTATTTT.

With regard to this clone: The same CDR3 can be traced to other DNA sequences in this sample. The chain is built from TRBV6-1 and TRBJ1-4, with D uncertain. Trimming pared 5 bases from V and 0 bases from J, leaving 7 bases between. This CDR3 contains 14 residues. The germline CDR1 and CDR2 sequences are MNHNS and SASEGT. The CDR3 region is CASSRTATNEKLFF. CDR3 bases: TGTGCCAGCAGTCGGACGGCAACTAATGAAAAACTGTTTTTT.

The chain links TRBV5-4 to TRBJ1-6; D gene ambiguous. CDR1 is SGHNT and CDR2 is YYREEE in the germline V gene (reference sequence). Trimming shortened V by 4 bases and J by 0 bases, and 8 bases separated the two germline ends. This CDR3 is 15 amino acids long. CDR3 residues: CASSDTSSYNSPLHF. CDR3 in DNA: TGTGCCAGCAGCGACACGAGCTCCTATAATTCACCCCTCCACTTT.

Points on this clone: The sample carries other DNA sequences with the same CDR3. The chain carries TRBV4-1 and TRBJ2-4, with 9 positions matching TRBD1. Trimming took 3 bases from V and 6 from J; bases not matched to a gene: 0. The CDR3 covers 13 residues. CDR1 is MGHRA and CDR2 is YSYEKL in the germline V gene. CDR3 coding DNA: TGCGCCAGCAGCCAGGACAGGGGAAACATTCAGTACTTC. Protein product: CASSQDRGNIQYF.

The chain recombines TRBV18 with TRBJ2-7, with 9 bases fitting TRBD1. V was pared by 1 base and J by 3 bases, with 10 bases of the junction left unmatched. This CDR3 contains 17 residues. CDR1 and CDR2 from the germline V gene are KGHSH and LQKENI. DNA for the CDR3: TGTGCCAGCTCACCACGTCACTCTGGACAGGGGAACTACGAGCAGTACTTC. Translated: CASSPRHSGQGNYEQYF.

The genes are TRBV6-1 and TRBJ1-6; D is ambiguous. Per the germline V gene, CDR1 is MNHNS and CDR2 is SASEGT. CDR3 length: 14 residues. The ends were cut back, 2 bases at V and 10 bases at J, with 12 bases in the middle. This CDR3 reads CASSELGRVSPLHF. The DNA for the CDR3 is TGTGCCAGCAGTGAACTTGGGAGGGTCTCACCCCTCCACTTT.

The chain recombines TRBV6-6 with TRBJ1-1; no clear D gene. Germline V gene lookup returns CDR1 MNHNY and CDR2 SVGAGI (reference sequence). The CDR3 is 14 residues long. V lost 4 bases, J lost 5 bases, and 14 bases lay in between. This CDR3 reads CASSWSEGMTEAFF. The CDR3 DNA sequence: TGTGCCAGCAGTTGGTCAGAGGGTATGACTGAAGCTTTCTTT.